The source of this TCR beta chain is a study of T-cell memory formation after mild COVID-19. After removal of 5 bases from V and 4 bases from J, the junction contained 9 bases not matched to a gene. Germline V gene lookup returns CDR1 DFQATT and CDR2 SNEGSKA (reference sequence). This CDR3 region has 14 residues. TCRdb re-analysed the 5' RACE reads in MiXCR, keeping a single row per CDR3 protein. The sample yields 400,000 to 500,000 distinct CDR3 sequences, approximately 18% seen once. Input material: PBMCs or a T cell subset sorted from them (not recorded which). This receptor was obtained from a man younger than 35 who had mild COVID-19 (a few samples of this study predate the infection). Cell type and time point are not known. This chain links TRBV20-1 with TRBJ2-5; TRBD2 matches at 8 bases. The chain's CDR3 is CSAPGRGTRETQYF. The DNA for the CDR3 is TGCAGTGCTCCCGGGAGGGGGACGCGAGAGACCCAGTACTTC.